What follows is one TCR beta chain and its context. Patients in Seattle were enrolled during active infection, then followed longitudinally. This record belongs to a study of blood T cell repertoires in COVID-19. For the study at large: There were acute and convalescent COVID-19 samples, and they came from the United States, Italy and Spain. T cells, B-cell-depleted T cells, or PBMCs supplied cDNA or gDNA.

The J segment lost 8 bases and the V segment lost 0 bases, leaving 5 bases of the junction unmatched. Germline loops: CDR1 SGHTS, CDR2 YDEGEE. There are 14 residues in the CDR3. Authors' analysis steps: Cell counts per sample came from amplifying reference gene primers. The repertoire was sequenced with immunoSEQ multiplex PCR; TCRdb's copy has only in-frame clones and lacks some. Clonal size and the V and J genes are those of that table, whereas D and trimming came from the DNA. The table records about 260,000 clones, more than 85% of them present only once. The sequenced material came from peripheral blood. The sequence was obtained from a person aged 18 to 30 with COVID-19, enrolled during active disease. The chain joins TRBV5-8 to TRBJ2-1, with 7 bases lining up with TRBD2. Here the CDR3 reads CASSLEGGPYEQFF. The CDR3 region has the DNA TGTGCCAGCAGCTTGGAGGGAGGGCCCTATGAGCAGTTCTTC.